This passage covers 8 T cell receptor beta chains from one sample sequenced in a study of blood T cell repertoires in COVID-19. Only in-frame clones appear in the TCRdb table, and some are missing; sequencing was by immunoSEQ multiplex PCR. The sample lists 250,000 to 350,000 clones, about 86% occurring once. Material: peripheral blood. The receptors originated from a person aged 65-85 years with COVID-19, enrolled during active disease.

The chain links TRBV27 to TRBJ2-5; 14 bases map to TRBD2. The germline V gene has CDR1 MNHEY and CDR2 SMNVEV (reference sequence). The CDR3 totals 16 residues. Trimming removed 2 bases from V and 7 bases from J; junction bases left unmatched: 6. CDR3 nucleotide sequence: TGTGCCAGCAGTTTAGATTCCGGGACTAGCGGGGGGACCCAGTACTTC. Amino acid sequence: CASSLDSGTSGGTQYF.

The chain carries TRBV15 and TRBJ1-2; perhaps TRBD1 as D (5 bases). Germline V gives CDR1 LNHNV, CDR2 YYDKDF (reference sequence). Trimming shortened V by 0 bases and J by 6 bases, and 14 bases separated the two germline ends. This CDR3 has 15 amino acids. CDR3 DNA sequence: TGTGCCACCAGCAGAGATAGGGCAGGGCGCGATGGCTACACCTTC. Its protein product is CATSRDRAGRDGYTF.

The chain links TRBV7-2 to TRBJ1-4, with D possibly TRBD1 on 5 matching bases. V was clipped by 8 bases and J by 4 bases, with 14 bases between them. This CDR3 is built from 14 residues. Germline CDR1 SGHTA, CDR2 FQGNSA. CDR3 region: CASAPRRGNEKLFF. CDR3 nucleotides: TGTGCCAGCGCCCCACGAAGGGGTAATGAAAAACTGTTTTTT. The full variable domain, rest sourced from reference TRBV7-2 and TRBJ1-4, is GAGVSQSPSNKVTEKGKDVELRCDPISGHTALYWYRQSLGQGLEFLIYFQGNSAPDKSGLPSDRFSAERTGGSVSTLTIQRTQQEDSAVYLCASAPRRGNEKLFFGSGTQLSVL.

This clone was observed once. V and J are TRBV11-2 and TRBJ2-1; 11 positions agree with TRBD2. This CDR3 is built from 19 residues. V lost 5 bases and J lost 1; bases outside the gene matches: 13. Germline CDR1 and CDR2: SGHAT and FQNNGV. CDR3 bases: TGTGCCAGCAGCCTCCGGGGACTAGCGGTCCCCCTATCCTACAATGAGCAGTTCTTC. Its translation is CASSLRGLAVPLSYNEQFF.

The chain carries TRBV9 and TRBJ1-6; D not certain. Trimming stripped 3 bases from V and 9 bases from J, with 16 bases between. This CDR3 spans 15 amino acids. Germline values: CDR1 SGDLS, CDR2 YYNGEE. The CDR3 here is CASSAKGGLGSPLHF. The CDR3, as DNA: TGTGCCAGCAGCGCCAAGGGAGGGTTGGGTTCACCCCTCCACTTT.

The count of this clone is one. J is TRBJ2-5 and V is TRBV6-5; 7 nucleotides line up with TRBD2. CDR1 is MNHEY, CDR2 SVGAGI, per germline. V shed 0 bases and J 1 base; nucleotides not matched to a gene: 2. This CDR3 is 15 amino acids long. CDR3 bases: TGTGCCAGCAGTTACTCGGCGGGAGCCCAAGAGACCCAGTACTTC. This codes for CASSYSAGAQETQYF.

The chain combines TRBV6-2 or TRBV6-3 with TRBJ2-3, with 13 bases fitting TRBD2. With V trimmed by 6 bases and J by 2 bases, 5 bases remained unmatched. Germline assignment: CDR1 MNHEY and CDR2 SVGEGT. The CDR3 is made up of 16 amino acids. CDR3 in amino acids: CASSPGTSGDTDTQYF. For the CDR3, the DNA is TGTGCCAGCAGCCCGGGGACTAGCGGGGACACAGATACGCAGTATTTT.

This clone was seen only once. The chain employs TRBV24-1 and TRBJ2-1; perhaps TRBD1 as D (5 bases). The CDR3 loop spans 19 amino acids. The germline gives CDR1 KGHDR, CDR2 SFDVKD. V lost 1 base and J 0 bases, leaving 18 bases between the germline ends. The CDR3: CATSDFYTGFPSSYNEQFF. Written as DNA, the CDR3 is TGTGCCACCAGTGATTTCTATACAGGATTTCCGAGCTCCTACAATGAGCAGTTCTTC.